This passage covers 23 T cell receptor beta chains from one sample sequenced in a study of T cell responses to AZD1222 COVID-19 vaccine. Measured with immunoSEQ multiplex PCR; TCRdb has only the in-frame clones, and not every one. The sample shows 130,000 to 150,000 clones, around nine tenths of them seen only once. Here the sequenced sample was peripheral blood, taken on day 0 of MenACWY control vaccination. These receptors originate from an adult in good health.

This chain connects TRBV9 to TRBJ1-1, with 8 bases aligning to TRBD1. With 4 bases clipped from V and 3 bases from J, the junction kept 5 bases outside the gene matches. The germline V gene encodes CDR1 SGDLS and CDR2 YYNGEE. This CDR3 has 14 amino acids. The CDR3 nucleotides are TGTGCCAGCAGCAAGACAGGGGTGGACACTGAAGCTTTCTTT. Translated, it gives CASSKTGVDTEAFF.

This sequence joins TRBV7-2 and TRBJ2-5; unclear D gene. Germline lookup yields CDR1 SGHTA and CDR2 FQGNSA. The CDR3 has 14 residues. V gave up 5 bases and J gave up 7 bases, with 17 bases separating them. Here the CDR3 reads CASSKEVRVGTQYF. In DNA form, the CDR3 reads TGTGCCAGCAGCAAAGAGGTTCGGGTGGGGACCCAGTACTTC.

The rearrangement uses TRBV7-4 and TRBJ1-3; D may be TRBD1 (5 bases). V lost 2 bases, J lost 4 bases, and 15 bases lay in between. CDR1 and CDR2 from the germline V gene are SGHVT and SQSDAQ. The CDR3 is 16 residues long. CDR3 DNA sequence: TGTGCCAGCAGCTTACCCAGGGTCATTGGAGGAAACACCATATATTTT. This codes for CASSLPRVIGGNTIYF.

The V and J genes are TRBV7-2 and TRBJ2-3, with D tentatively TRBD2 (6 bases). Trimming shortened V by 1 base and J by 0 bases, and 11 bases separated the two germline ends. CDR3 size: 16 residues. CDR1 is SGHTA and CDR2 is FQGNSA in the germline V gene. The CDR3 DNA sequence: TGTGCCAGCAGCTTAGTCGGGGGATCTAGCACAGATACGCAGTATTTT. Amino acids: CASSLVGGSSTDTQYF.

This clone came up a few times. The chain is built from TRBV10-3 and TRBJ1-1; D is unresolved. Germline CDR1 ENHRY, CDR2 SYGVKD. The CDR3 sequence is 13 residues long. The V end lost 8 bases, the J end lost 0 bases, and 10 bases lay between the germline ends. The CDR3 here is CAIGTDMNTEAFF. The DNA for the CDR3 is TGTGCCATCGGAACAGACATGAACACTGAAGCTTTCTTT.

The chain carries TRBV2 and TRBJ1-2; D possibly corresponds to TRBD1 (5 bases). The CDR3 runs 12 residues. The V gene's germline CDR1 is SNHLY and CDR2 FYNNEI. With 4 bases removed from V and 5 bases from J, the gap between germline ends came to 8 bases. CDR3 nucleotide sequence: TGTGCCAGCAGTGGACAGCGGTATGGCTACACCTTC. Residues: CASSGQRYGYTF.

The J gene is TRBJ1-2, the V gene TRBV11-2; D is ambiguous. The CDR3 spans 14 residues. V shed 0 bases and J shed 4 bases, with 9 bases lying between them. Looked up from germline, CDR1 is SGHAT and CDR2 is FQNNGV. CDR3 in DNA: TGTGCCAGCAGCTTAGAAGCGGCTTCCTATGGCTACACCTTC. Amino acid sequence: CASSLEAASYGYTF.

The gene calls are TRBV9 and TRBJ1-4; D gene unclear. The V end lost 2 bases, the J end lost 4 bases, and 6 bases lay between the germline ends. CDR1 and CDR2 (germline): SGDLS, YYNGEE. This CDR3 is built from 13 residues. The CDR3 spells CASSVGDNEKLFF. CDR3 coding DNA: TGTGCCAGCAGCGTTGGAGATAATGAAAAACTGTTTTTT.

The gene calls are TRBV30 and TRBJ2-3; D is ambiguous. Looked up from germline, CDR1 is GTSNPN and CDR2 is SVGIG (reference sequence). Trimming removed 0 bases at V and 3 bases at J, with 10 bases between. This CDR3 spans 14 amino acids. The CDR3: CAWSVSRLTDTQYF. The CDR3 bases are TGTGCCTGGAGTGTTAGCAGGCTGACAGATACGCAGTATTTT. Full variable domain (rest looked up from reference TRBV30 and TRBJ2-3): SQTIHQWPATLVQPVGSPLSLECTVEGTSNPNLYWYRQAAGRGLQLLFYSVGIGQISSEVPQNLSASRPQDRQFILSSKKLLLSDSGFYLCAWSVSRLTDTQYFGPGTRLTVL.

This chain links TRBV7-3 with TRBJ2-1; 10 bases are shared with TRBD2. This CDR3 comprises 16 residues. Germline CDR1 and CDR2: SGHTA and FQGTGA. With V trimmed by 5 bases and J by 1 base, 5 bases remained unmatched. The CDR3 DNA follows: TGTGCCAGCAGCCCCGGACTAGCGGCTTCCTACAATGAGCAGTTCTTC. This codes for CASSPGLAASYNEQFF. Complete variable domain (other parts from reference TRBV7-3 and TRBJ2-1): GAGVSQTPSNKVTEKGKYVELRCDPISGHTALYWYRQSLGQGPEFLIYFQGTGAADDSGLPNDRFFAVRPEGSVSTLKIQRTERGDSAVYLCASSPGLAASYNEQFFGPGTRLTVL.

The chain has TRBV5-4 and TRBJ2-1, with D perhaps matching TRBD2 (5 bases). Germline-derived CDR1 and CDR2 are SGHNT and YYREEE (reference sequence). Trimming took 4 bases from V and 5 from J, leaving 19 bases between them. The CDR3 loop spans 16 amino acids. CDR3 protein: CASSLLVGDDHNEQFF. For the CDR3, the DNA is TGTGCCAGCAGCCTGTTGGTGGGAGACGACCACAATGAGCAGTTCTTC.

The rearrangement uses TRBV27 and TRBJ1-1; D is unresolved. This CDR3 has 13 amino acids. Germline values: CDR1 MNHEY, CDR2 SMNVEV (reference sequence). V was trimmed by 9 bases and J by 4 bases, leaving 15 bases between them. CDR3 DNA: TGTGCCAGTCAGCCCGGGCAAGGCACTGAAGCTTTCTTT. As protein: CASQPGQGTEAFF.

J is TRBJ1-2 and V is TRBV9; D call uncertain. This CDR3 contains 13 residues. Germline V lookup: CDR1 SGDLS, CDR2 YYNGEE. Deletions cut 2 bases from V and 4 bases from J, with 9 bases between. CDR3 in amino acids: CASSVTSGYGYTF. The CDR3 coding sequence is TGTGCCAGCAGCGTTACCTCGGGCTATGGCTACACCTTC.

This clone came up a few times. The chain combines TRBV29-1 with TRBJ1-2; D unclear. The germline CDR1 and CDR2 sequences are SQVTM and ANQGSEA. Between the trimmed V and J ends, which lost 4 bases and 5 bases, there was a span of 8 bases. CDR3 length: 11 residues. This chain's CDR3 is CSVVSEYGYTF. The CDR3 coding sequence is TGCAGCGTTGTCTCAGAGTATGGCTACACCTTC.

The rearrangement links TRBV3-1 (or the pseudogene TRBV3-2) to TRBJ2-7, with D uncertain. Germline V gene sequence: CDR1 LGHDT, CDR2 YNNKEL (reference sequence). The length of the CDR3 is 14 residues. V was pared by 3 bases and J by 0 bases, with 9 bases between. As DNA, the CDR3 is TGTGCCAGCAGCCACAGGCCCCTCTCCTACGAGCAGTACTTC. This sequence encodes CASSHRPLSYEQYF.

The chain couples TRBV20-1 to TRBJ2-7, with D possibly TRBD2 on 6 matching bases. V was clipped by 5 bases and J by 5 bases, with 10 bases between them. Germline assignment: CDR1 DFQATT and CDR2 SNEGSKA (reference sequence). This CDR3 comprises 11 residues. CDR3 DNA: TGCAGTGCTTGGCGCGGGGACGAGCAGTACTTC. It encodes CSAWRGDEQYF.

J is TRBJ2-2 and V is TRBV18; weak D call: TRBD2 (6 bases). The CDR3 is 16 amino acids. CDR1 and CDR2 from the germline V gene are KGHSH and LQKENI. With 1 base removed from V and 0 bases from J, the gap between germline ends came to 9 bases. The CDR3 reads CASSPRGTPNTGELFF. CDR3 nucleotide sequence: TGTGCCAGCTCACCACGGGGGACTCCGAACACCGGGGAGCTGTTTTTT.

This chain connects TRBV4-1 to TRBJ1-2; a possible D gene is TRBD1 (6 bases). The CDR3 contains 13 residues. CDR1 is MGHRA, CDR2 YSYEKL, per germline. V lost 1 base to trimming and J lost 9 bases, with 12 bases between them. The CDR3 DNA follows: TGCGCCAGCAGCCAAGCAACAGGGACTAGCTACACCTTC. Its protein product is CASSQATGTSYTF.

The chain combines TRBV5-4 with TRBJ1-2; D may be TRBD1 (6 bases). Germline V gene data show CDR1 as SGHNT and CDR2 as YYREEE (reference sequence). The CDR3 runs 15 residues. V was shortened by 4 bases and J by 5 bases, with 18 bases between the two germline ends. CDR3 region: CASSPNPGTNYGYTF. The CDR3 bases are TGTGCCAGCAGCCCTAACCCCGGGACAAATTATGGCTACACCTTC.

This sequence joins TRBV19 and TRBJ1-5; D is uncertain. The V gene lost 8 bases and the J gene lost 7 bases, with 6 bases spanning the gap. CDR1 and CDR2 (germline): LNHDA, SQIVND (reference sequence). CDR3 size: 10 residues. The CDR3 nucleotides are TGTGCCAGTGGCGGACAGCCCCAGCATTTT. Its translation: CASGGQPQHF.

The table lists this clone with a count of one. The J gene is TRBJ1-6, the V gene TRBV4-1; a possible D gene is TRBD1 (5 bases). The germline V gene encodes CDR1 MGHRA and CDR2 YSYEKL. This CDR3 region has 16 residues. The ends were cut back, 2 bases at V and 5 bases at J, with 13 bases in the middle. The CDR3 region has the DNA TGCGCCAGCAGCCAACCCCCCGGGACGGATAATTCACCCCTCCACTTT. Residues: CASSQPPGTDNSPLHF.

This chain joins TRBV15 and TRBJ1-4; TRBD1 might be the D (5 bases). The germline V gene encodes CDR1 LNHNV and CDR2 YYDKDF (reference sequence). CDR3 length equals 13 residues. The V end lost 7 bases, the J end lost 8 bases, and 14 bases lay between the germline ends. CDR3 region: CATTGRLGEKLFF. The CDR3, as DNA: TGTGCCACCACGGGACGCCTCGGAGAAAAACTGTTTTTT.

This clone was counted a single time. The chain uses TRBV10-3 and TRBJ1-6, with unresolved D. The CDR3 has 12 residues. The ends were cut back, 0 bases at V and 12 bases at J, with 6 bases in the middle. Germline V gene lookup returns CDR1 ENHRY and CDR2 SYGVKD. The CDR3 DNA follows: TGTGCCATCAGTGAGTCGGACCTACCCCTCCACTTT. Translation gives CAISESDLPLHF.